In its sample, the clone carrying this T cell receptor (beta chain) was seen many times. This record belongs to a study of T cells after yellow fever vaccination. V lost 1 base to trimming and J lost 4 bases, with 8 bases between them. The CDR3 contains 14 residues. Looked up from germline, CDR1 is SGHTA and CDR2 is FQGNSA. Study-wide points: Abundant clonotypes from the bulk population could contaminate FACS-sorted repertoires. Peaking faster, on day 5 versus 15, the secondary response was nonetheless weaker. Booster samples showed a return of most primary-vaccination clones (approximately 95% CD4, about 85% CD8).

They built TCR cDNA with 5'RACE template switching, a step that put in a universal primer site and UMIs. TCRdb re-derived calls from the 5' RACE reads in MiXCR, one entry per CDR3 protein. The sample contains over 35,000 distinct CDR3 sequences, roughly 6.4% of which appear only once. The J gene is TRBJ2-1, the V gene TRBV7-2; D gene uncertain. This receptor was identified in a man under 40 who received the YFV17D yellow fever vaccine. The sequencing used PBMCs, either bulk or a sorted T-cell subset (CD4+, CD8+, memory, or dextramer-sorted; not recorded which), collected 45 days after the yellow fever booster vaccination. DNA of the CDR3: TGTGCCAGCAGCTTAGTAAACCTGTACAATGAGCAGTTCTTC. Protein: CASSLVNLYNEQFF.